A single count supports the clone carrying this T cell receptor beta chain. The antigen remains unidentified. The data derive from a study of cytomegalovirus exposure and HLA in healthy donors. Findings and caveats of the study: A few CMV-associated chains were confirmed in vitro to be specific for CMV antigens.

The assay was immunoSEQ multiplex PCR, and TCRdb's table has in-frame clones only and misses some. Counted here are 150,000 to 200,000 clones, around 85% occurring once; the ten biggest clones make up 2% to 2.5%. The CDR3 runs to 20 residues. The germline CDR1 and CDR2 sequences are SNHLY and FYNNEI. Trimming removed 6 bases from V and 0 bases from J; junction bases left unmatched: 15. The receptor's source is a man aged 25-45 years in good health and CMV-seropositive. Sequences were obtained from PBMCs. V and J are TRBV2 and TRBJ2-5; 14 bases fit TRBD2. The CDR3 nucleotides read TGTGCCAGCAGCGCAGTATCCCCGGGACTAGCGGGGGCGTACCAAGAGACCCAGTACTTC. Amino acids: CASSAVSPGLAGAYQETQYF. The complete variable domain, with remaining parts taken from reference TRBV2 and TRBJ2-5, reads EPEVTQTPSHQVTQMGQEVILRCVPISNHLYFYWYRQILGQKVEFLVSFYNNEISEKSEIFDDQFSVERPDGSNFTLKIRSTKLEDSAMYFCASSAVSPGLAGAYQETQYFGPGTRLLVL.